This TCR beta chain was sequenced during a study of blood T cell repertoires in COVID-19. Study overall: Samples of COVID-19 (acute and convalescent) were obtained from the United States, Italy and Spain. From T cells, B-cell-depleted T cells, or PBMCs came the material, which was cDNA or gDNA.

Original processing methods: Estimates of nucleated cell counts were drawn from the amplification of reference gene primers. Assay used: immunoSEQ multiplex PCR; TCRdb lists only in-frame clones, some missing. V and J calls and clone size are those listed in that table; D and trimming were worked out from the DNA. This sample has nearly 300,000 clones, with about 81% found just once. The V and J ends lost 2 bases and 8 bases respectively, with 12 bases between them. The CDR3 runs 14 residues. Germline V gene lookup returns CDR1 KGHSH and CDR2 LQKENI. Seattle enrolled patients during active infection and tracked them longitudinally. This clone came up a few times.

The clonotype originates from a human donor with COVID-19, enrolled during active disease. The donor label of this sample is uncertain. Sequenced material: peripheral blood. The gene calls are TRBV18 and TRBJ1-4; D ambiguous. CDR3 in amino acids: CASSPSGINEKLFF. The DNA for the CDR3 is TGTGCCAGCTCACCATCCGGGATAAACGAAAAACTGTTTTTT.